This T cell receptor beta chain was observed in a study of shared clonotypes between healthy human individuals. Germline lookup yields CDR1 MNHEY and CDR2 SVGAGI. The CDR3 sequence is 14 residues long. Trimming took 6 bases from V and 7 from J; bases not matched to a gene: 11. This was a deep-level run. Each replicate PCR on the sorted subsets used roughly 200 ng DNA (roughly 30,000 T cell genomes). Generated by immunoSEQ multiplex PCR, the TCRdb table keeps only in-frame clones and is missing some. The table has hundreds of thousands of clones, roughly 92% seen once; the top ten hold 20% to 30%. Naive CD8 isolation took CD45RO-negative cells positively selected for CCR7 and excluded terminally differentiated effector memory CD45RA+ cells.

The sequence derives from a man aged 25 to 40 in good health. Material for sequencing was naive CD8+ T cells sorted from blood. The V and J genes are TRBV6-5 and TRBJ1-1; 7 positions agree with TRBD1. The CDR3 here is CASSPLTGADEAFF. CDR3 nucleotides: TGTGCCAGCAGCCCACTTACAGGGGCCGATGAAGCTTTCTTT.